The present entry profiles one T cell receptor beta chain with its context. Its specificity is unknown. The data derive from a study of CD8+ T cells in alopecia areata. The sorting of PBMCs gave CD4+ and CD8+ T cells. Sequencing relied on a cDNA template that was reverse transcribed from extracted RNA. Clones were sequenced by immunoSEQ multiplex PCR, and TCRdb holds only the in-frame ones, with some missing. The sample holds 150,000 to 200,000 clones, approximately 60% seen once. Study findings and constraints: Although TCR sharing was seen in mice, sharing across patients was less clear, possibly for HLA-related reasons. Clonality in lesional scalp, especially alopecia totalis/universalis, exceeded that of normal scalp. In scalp samples, resident alphabeta T cells of normal skin are also sequenced.

This clonotype was sampled from a human donor in good health. Sequencing was carried out using CD4+ T cells sorted from blood.

CDR3 in amino acids: CASSQGGGGTSNYGYTF. The DNA of the CDR3 is TGTGCCAGCAGCCAAGGCGGGGGAGGGACATCTAACTATGGCTACACCTTC. V gene TRBV4-2 combines with J gene TRBJ1-2, with D perhaps TRBD1 (6 bases). V gave up 1 base and J gave up 0 bases, with 15 bases separating them. Germline V gene lookup returns CDR1 LGHNA and CDR2 YNFKEQ. The CDR3 contains 17 residues.